This TCR beta chain was captured by sequencing in a study of cytomegalovirus exposure and HLA in healthy donors. Study-wide results and caveats: In an earlier analysis, about 87% or about 30%: the productive usage of most TCR beta V segments.

The sample holds one count of this clone. Antigen: not known. Amplification used 60 Vbeta primers and 13 Jbeta primers. Generated by immunoSEQ multiplex PCR, the TCRdb table keeps only in-frame clones and is missing some. Among approximately 150,000 clones, around 85% were seen once, and the ten largest hold 1% to 1.5%. The ends were cut back, 4 bases at V and 7 bases at J, with 15 bases in the middle. The CDR3 loop spans 14 amino acids. Germline V gene lookup returns CDR1 SGHKS and CDR2 YYEKEE (reference sequence). The chain carries TRBV5-5 and TRBJ1-5, with D possibly being TRBD1 (6 bases). Material: PBMCs. The source is a man aged 45-60 years in good health and CMV-seropositive. Here the CDR3 reads CASSPESGEQPQHF. The CDR3 nucleotides read TGTGCCAGCAGCCCCGAGTCAGGGGAACAGCCCCAGCATTTT.